These 5 T cell receptor beta chains share one sample of origin, sequenced in a study of blood T cell repertoires in COVID-19. Method: immunoSEQ multiplex PCR; TCRdb's copy keeps in-frame clones and lacks some. The table has some 260,000 clones, over 75% seen once. Sample: peripheral blood. These receptors were obtained from a woman aged 25 to 39 with acute or convalescent COVID-19.

The gene calls are TRBV30 and TRBJ1-4, with TRBD1 matching over 8 bases. Germline trimming cut 1 base from V and 10 bases from J; bases unmatched to any gene: 14. Germline-derived CDR1 and CDR2 are GTSNPN and SVGIG (reference sequence). The CDR3 has 16 amino acids. CDR3: CAWSASWTGRRVKLFF. The CDR3 region has the DNA TGTGCCTGGAGTGCTTCATGGACAGGGAGAAGGGTAAAACTGTTTTTT. Supplemented by reference TRBV30 and TRBJ1-4, the full variable domain reads SQTIHQWPATLVQPVGSPLSLECTVEGTSNPNLYWYRQAAGRGLQLLFYSVGIGQISSEVPQNLSASRPQDRQFILSSKKLLLSDSGFYLCAWSASWTGRRVKLFFGSGTQLSVL.

The genes are TRBV6-2 or TRBV6-3 and TRBJ1-2; 9 bases fit TRBD1. This CDR3 is 14 amino acids long. J gave up 4 bases and V 2 bases, and 2 bases lay outside the gene matches. The germline V gene encodes CDR1 MNHEY and CDR2 SVGEGT. The CDR3 DNA follows: TGTGCCAGCAGTTACACAGGGGGCAGCTATGGCTACACCTTC. Translated: CASSYTGGSYGYTF.

The CDR3: CASSFFSVIQETQYF. In nucleotides, the CDR3 is TGTGCCAGCAGTTTTTTTTCAGTTATACAAGAGACCCAGTACTTC. The chain has TRBV5-5 and TRBJ2-5; D is ambiguous. Germline V gives CDR1 SGHKS, CDR2 YYEKEE (reference sequence). The ends were cut back, 5 bases at V and 2 bases at J, with 16 bases in the middle. The CDR3 has 15 amino acids.

In its sample, this clone was seen once. Here the CDR3 reads CASSDAGGFGQPQHF. DNA of the CDR3: TGTGCCAGCAGTGATGCAGGGGGATTCGGACAGCCCCAGCATTTT. The V gene is TRBV6-1, the J gene TRBJ1-5; TRBD1 agrees at 7 bases. This CDR3 is built from 15 residues. Germline V gene data show CDR1 as MNHNS and CDR2 as SASEGT. V lost 3 bases to trimming and J lost 7 bases; unmatched junction nucleotides: 9.

The chain recombines TRBV7-8 with TRBJ2-7; D not resolved. CDR3 size: 12 residues. V was shortened by 3 bases and J by 6 bases, with 9 bases between the two germline ends. Germline-derived CDR1 and CDR2 are SGHVS and FQNEAQ. CDR3 DNA: TGTGCCAGCAGCTTGGAGTACCTCGAGCAGTACTTC. It translates to CASSLEYLEQYF. Full variable domain (outside the CDR3, taken from reference TRBV7-8 and TRBJ2-7): GAGVSQSPRYKVAKRGQDVALRCDPISGHVSLFWYQQALGQGPEFLTYFQNEAQLDKSGLPSDRFFAERPEGSVSTLKIQRTQQEDSAVYLCASSLEYLEQYFGPGTRLTVT.